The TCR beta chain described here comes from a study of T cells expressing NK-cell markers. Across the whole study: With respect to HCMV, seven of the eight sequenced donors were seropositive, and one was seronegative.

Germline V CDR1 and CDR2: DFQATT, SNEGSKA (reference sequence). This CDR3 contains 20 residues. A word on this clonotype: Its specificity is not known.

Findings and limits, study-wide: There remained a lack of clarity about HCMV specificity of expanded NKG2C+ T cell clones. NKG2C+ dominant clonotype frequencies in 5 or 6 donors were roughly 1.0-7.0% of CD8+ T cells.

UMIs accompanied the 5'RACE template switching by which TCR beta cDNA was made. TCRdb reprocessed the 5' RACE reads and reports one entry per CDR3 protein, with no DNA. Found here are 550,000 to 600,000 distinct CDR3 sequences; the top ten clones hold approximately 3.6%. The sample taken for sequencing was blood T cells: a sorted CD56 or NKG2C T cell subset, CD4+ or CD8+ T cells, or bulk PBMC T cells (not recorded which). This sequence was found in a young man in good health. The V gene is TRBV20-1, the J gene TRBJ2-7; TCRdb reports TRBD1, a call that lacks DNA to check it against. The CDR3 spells CSARPPLRVVAGTPPNEQYF.